This paragraph reports one T cell receptor beta chain. Its antigen is as yet unknown. In the library, individual cDNA molecules carried attached unique molecular identifiers. TCRdb passed the 5' RACE reads through MiXCR, listing each CDR3 protein once. This table has 75,000 to 95,000 distinct CDR3 sequences, roughly 15% appearing once. This CDR3 is 14 amino acids long. Germline CDR1 is SGHKS and CDR2 is YYEKEE (reference sequence). Trimming shortened V by 1 base and J by 1 base, and 7 bases separated the two germline ends. The data are from a study of early T cells in non-severe SARS-CoV-2 infection. On the study more broadly: Investigators sequenced bulk RNA drawn from unsorted whole blood, and chains remained unpaired. Study-level findings and limits: CD4 and private specificities were missed by VDJdb matching, which favored anti-spike CD8 responses.

This chain uses TRBV5-5 with TRBJ2-3; D not certain. The sequence derives from an adult who was a healthcare worker with PCR-confirmed SARS-CoV-2 infection or an uninfected control (not recorded which). The sample consisted of whole blood, taken at baseline. CDR3 sequence: CASSLPSGTDTQYF. The CDR3 DNA reads TGTGCCAGCAGCTTGCCGTCCGGCACAGATACGCAGTATTTT.